This T cell receptor (beta chain) stems from a study of spatial heterogeneity in lung cancer (dated by TCRdb to between 2017 and 2020). General notes on the study: Samples were obtained from approximately 77 patients with early-stage, untreated non-small cell lung cancer from the lung TRACERx cohort. In the raw uncorrected reads, each unique combination of TCR and UMI appeared more than ten times on average. Follow-up PBMC samples were sequenced whenever the samples were available, and the median time to follow-up was approximately 24 months after resection. The study linked features of the TCR repertoire to counts of nonsynonymous mutations, which were determined by whole-exome sequencing of tumor tissue. Both alpha and beta chains were TCR-sequenced in about 240 tumor regions, fewer than 80 matched nontumor lung samples and some 56 PBMC samples obtained at surgery. More beta-chain than alpha-chain transcripts were consistently detected, likely reflecting higher beta-chain transcript abundance. TCR alpha and beta repertoires were quantitatively compared across multiple tumor regions, matched nontumor lung and blood in non-small cell lung cancer.

Libraries were constructed by 5' RACE. The listed sequencing device is NextSeq 500. To allow correction of PCR and sequencing errors, the TCR library protocol tagged every TCR cDNA molecule with a unique molecular identifier. In the authors' own workflow: Decombinator tools were used for TCR identification, UMI-based error correction and CDR3 extraction. Expanded TCRs were defined as those above a frequency of 2 per 1,000, corresponding to the top 1% of the tumor frequency distribution. Each repertoire was subsampled 100 times to 5,000 TCRs, after which Renyi diversity was computed with the R vegan package. CDR3 similarity networks were built from amino acid triplet string-kernel similarity, connecting CDR3s with pairwise similarity above 0.82. TCRdb reprocessing: public reads trimmed at Q25 with fastp, clones called with MiXCR, in-frame beta chains kept. Each record represents a unique CDR3 protein, reported with the most common genes and DNA among its rows. TCRdb's processing, not the authors', yielded these V and J calls. The sample has approximately 18,000 distinct CDR3 sequences on record, about a fifth of them singletons. The top ten clonotypes cover roughly 6.4% of the sample.

CDR1 is given as SGHRS and CDR2 as YFSETQ, both from the germline V gene. Relative to germline, V is 4 bases shorter and J is 2 bases shorter, with 12 bases between their ends. The cysteine opens and the phenylalanine closes a CDR3 of 15 amino acids. The entry retains the CDR3 DNA only, 45 bases that are in frame from base 1. The time point label on this specimen signifies: blood at routine non-recurrence follow-up after resection. For TCR sequencing, whole RNA was extracted from tumor and nontumor lung tissue, or from cryopreserved PBMC samples, and no cell sorting was done. Only patients with enough RNA available from two or more tumor regions were chosen for TCR sequencing. The study at large found these results: Ubiquitous expanded tumor TCRs were detected in blood more often at tumor resection than at routine follow-up. Only roughly 15 patients were included in comparisons of baseline and follow-up blood repertoires. Confirming at a functional level the hypothesis that regional TCRs recognize regional mutations was considered to require additional single-cell paired TCR alpha and beta sequencing.

This clonotype has only a few counts. Its antigen remains undetermined. The input lacks base qualities; no much larger clone sits a single base away. The specimen comprised PBMCs, sampled at follow-up. The chain uses TRBV5-1 and TRBJ2-2; the D assignment is uncertain and may be TRBD1 or TRBD2, with 6 bases supporting each. The sequence was collected from a male donor with early-stage non-small cell lung cancer. The CDR3 region reads CASSTRGANTGELFF. The nucleotide sequence is TGCGCCAGCAGCACGAGGGGGGCCAACACCGGGGAGCTGTTTTTT.